This T cell receptor (beta chain) appears in the sequencing data of a study of breast tumors, draining lymph nodes, adjacent tissues. This clonotype came up many times. Its specificity is unknown. General study results and limits: The lymph node origin of tumor T cells was framed as consistent with a hypothesis, not demonstrated. Tumor TCR diversity was below lymph nodes but above nontumor tissue. Compared with basal-like, luminal-like tumors shared significantly more repertoire with nontumor tissue.

Breast cancer patients provided tissue from their axillary draining lymph nodes. TCRdb re-analysed the multiplex PCR reads in MiXCR, keeping a single row per CDR3 protein. The sample comprises some 130,000 distinct CDR3 sequences, 20% of which are singletons, and 3% to 4% rests with the top ten. Trimming cost V 7 bases and J 5 bases, with 17 bases left between them. Germline V CDR1 and CDR2: LNHDA, SQIVND (reference sequence). The CDR3 is 14 amino acids. The clonotype was recovered from a female donor with breast cancer. Some clones in this sample may be carry-over from other donors' samples. The sequencing input was axillary lymph node tissue. The chain carries TRBV19 and TRBJ2-5; maybe TRBD1 (6 bases). The CDR3 sequence: CASMWDIWAETQYF. For the CDR3, the DNA is TGTGCCAGTATGTGGGACATTTGGGCGGAGACCCAGTACTTC.